This T cell receptor beta chain was profiled in a study of beta chain features in type 1 diabetes. General study points: It was among patients, rather than healthy donors, that naive, central memory and Treg TCRB repertoires appeared more similar. Patients with Type 1 diabetes showed moderately but significantly shorter TCRB CDR3s in all four CD4+ subsets. An over-representation of cells with high TCR expression could result from cDNA sequencing.

Germline loops: CDR1 MGHRA, CDR2 YSYEKL. The CDR3 is 16 residues long. Trimming took 0 bases from V and 5 from J, leaving 14 bases between them. Worth noting for this clone: Its target is not known.

What was sequenced were expressed TCRB transcripts, since all of the isolated RNA had been reverse transcribed. The assay was immunoSEQ multiplex PCR, and TCRdb's table has in-frame clones only and misses some. The repertoire consists of a few hundred thousand clones, with approximately 16% occurring once and the leading ten covering approximately 0.086%. This receptor was identified in a man younger than 40 with type 1 diabetes. Material: naive CD4+ T cells from blood. This chain uses TRBV4-1 with TRBJ2-1, with a possible D match to TRBD2 (5 bases). CDR3 nucleotides: TGCGCCAGCAGCCAAGATATCAGCGGTACTAACAATGAGCAGTTCTTC. It codes for CASSQDISGTNNEQFF.